These T cell receptor beta chains were read from a single sample in a study of T cells after yellow fever vaccination. TCRdb called the 5' RACE reads again in MiXCR, with one record for every CDR3 protein. The sample includes a few hundred thousand distinct CDR3 sequences, around 5.2% seen only once; the top ten take less than 3.5%. The sample here was CD4+ T cells sorted from PBMCs, taken on the day of the yellow fever booster vaccination. Receptor source: a young man who received the YFV17D yellow fever vaccine. The CDR3 runs from the conserved cysteine through the conserved F or W. The order of the fields is V gene, clone size, D gene, J gene, CDR3 DNA, CDR3 protein. D genes are given only for firm matches. For some rows the clone size is stated as once, few or many, or as a class when expanded; others skip it.

v_call: TRBV20-1
clone_size: many
d_call: TRBD2
j_call: TRBJ2-4
cdr3_nt: TGCAGTGCTAGGATTCCGGGACTAGGGCTGGGTGGCAAAAACATTCAGTACTTC
cdr3_aa: CSARIPGLGLGGKNIQYF

v_call: TRBV5-6
clone_size: few
d_call: TRBD2
j_call: TRBJ2-3
cdr3_nt: TGTGCCAGCAGCTTAAGAACTAGCGGGGCGGATACGCAGTATTTT
cdr3_aa: CASSLRTSGADTQYF

v_call: TRBV7-8
clone_size: few
d_call: .
j_call: TRBJ2-2
cdr3_nt: TGTGCCAGCAGCCGCGGGACCCCGACCGGGGAGCTGTTTTTT
cdr3_aa: CASSRGTPTGELFF

v_call: TRBV20-1
clone_size: .
d_call: .
j_call: TRBJ1-1
cdr3_nt: TGCAGTGCTAGTTCGGCGGGGGTTGGGAACACTGAAGCTTTCTTT
cdr3_aa: CSASSAGVGNTEAFF

v_call: TRBV6-5
clone_size: many
d_call: .
j_call: TRBJ2-6
cdr3_nt: TGTGCCAGCAGTTACTGGGGTTCTGGGGCCAACGTCCTGACTTTC
cdr3_aa: CASSYWGSGANVLTF

v_call: TRBV5-5
clone_size: many
d_call: .
j_call: TRBJ2-1
cdr3_nt: TGTGCCAGCAGCTTGGAAACAGACTCCTACAATGAGCAGTTCTTC
cdr3_aa: CASSLETDSYNEQFF

v_call: TRBV5-1
clone_size: .
d_call: .
j_call: TRBJ2-1
cdr3_nt: TGCGCCAGCAGCCAAGAACAACTACAGTTCTTC
cdr3_aa: CASSQEQLQFF

v_call: TRBV29-1
clone_size: many
d_call: .
j_call: TRBJ2-7
cdr3_nt: TGCAGCGTTGATACGGGAGCCTACGAGCAGTACTTC
cdr3_aa: CSVDTGAYEQYF

v_call: TRBV27
clone_size: few
d_call: TRBD1
j_call: TRBJ1-5
cdr3_nt: TGTGCCAGCAGTCCCGACCCACAGGGGTTGGTACAGCCCCAGCATTTT
cdr3_aa: CASSPDPQGLVQPQHF

v_call: TRBV29-1
clone_size: .
d_call: .
j_call: TRBJ2-7
cdr3_nt: TGCAGCGTTGAATCAGCGGGTTACGAGCAGTACTTC
cdr3_aa: CSVESAGYEQYF

v_call: TRBV6-6
clone_size: few
d_call: .
j_call: TRBJ1-3
cdr3_nt: TGTGCCAGCACCTCCGGGACCCCAAAGAACACCATATATTTT
cdr3_aa: CASTSGTPKNTIYF

v_call: TRBV7-9
clone_size: many
d_call: .
j_call: TRBJ1-1
cdr3_nt: TGTGCCAGCAGCCTATCAGGGTTTACTGAAGCTTTCTTT
cdr3_aa: CASSLSGFTEAFF

v_call: TRBV28
clone_size: many
d_call: .
j_call: TRBJ1-2
cdr3_nt: TGTGCCAGCAGTTCCCCGAACTATGGCTACACCTTC
cdr3_aa: CASSSPNYGYTF

v_call: TRBV6-2/TRBV6-3
clone_size: .
d_call: TRBD2
j_call: TRBJ2-3
cdr3_nt: TGTGCCAGCAGTCGACGACTAGCGGGAGATAAAGTAGATACGCAGTATTTT
cdr3_aa: CASSRRLAGDKVDTQYF

v_call: TRBV24-1
clone_size: few
d_call: .
j_call: TRBJ2-2
cdr3_nt: TGTGCCACCAGTGTCCCGCGGGGAGCCGGGGAGCTGTTTTTT
cdr3_aa: CATSVPRGAGELFF

v_call: TRBV12-3/TRBV12-4
clone_size: many
d_call: .
j_call: TRBJ1-2
cdr3_nt: TGTGCCAGCAGTCGAGGCGCCAACTATGGCTACACCTTC
cdr3_aa: CASSRGANYGYTF

v_call: TRBV5-1
clone_size: many
d_call: .
j_call: TRBJ1-2
cdr3_nt: TGCGCCAGCAGCTTGGAATCGAATCCCTATGGCTACACCTTC
cdr3_aa: CASSLESNPYGYTF

v_call: TRBV4-3
clone_size: many
d_call: .
j_call: TRBJ1-2
cdr3_nt: TGCGCCAGCAGCCACGAACTCCGGGGGACACTGGGCTACACCTTC
cdr3_aa: CASSHELRGTLGYTF

v_call: TRBV12-3/TRBV12-4
clone_size: many
d_call: .
j_call: TRBJ1-6
cdr3_nt: TGTGCCAGCAGTTGGACAGAGAATTCACCCCTCCACTTT
cdr3_aa: CASSWTENSPLHF

v_call: TRBV11-1
clone_size: few
d_call: .
j_call: TRBJ2-3
cdr3_nt: TGTGCCAGCAGCTTGGATAGATGGACAGATACGCAGTATTTT
cdr3_aa: CASSLDRWTDTQYF

v_call: TRBV20-1
clone_size: .
d_call: .
j_call: TRBJ2-1
cdr3_nt: TGCAGTGCTAGAGAAACGGCCCGTCCGTACAATGAGCAGTTCTTC
cdr3_aa: CSARETARPYNEQFF

v_call: TRBV6-2/TRBV6-3
clone_size: .
d_call: .
j_call: TRBJ1-4
cdr3_nt: TGTGCCAGCAGCGTGCAGGTTAATGAAAAACTGTTTTTT
cdr3_aa: CASSVQVNEKLFF

v_call: TRBV6-5
clone_size: .
d_call: .
j_call: TRBJ1-3
cdr3_nt: TGTGCCAGCAGTTCCCATAGTTCCCATGGAAACACCATATATTTT
cdr3_aa: CASSSHSSHGNTIYF

v_call: TRBV19
clone_size: .
d_call: TRBD1
j_call: TRBJ1-1
cdr3_nt: TGTGCCAGTAGCACACAGGGGGCGGAGGGTGAAGCTTTCTTT
cdr3_aa: CASSTQGAEGEAFF

v_call: TRBV24-1
clone_size: .
d_call: .
j_call: TRBJ1-5
cdr3_nt: TGTGCCACCGAGGGAAATCAGCCCCAGCATTTT
cdr3_aa: CATEGNQPQHF

v_call: TRBV4-3
clone_size: .
d_call: .
j_call: TRBJ1-2
cdr3_nt: TGCGCCAGCAGCCAAGATGGGGGGGGCGTAAGGGGCTACACCTTC
cdr3_aa: CASSQDGGGVRGYTF

v_call: TRBV7-2
clone_size: .
d_call: .
j_call: TRBJ2-3
cdr3_nt: TGTGCCAGCAGCTCAGTGGGCTGGAGCACAGATACGCAGTATTTT
cdr3_aa: CASSSVGWSTDTQYF

v_call: TRBV9
clone_size: many
d_call: .
j_call: TRBJ2-6
cdr3_nt: TGTGCCAGCAGCGTAGGGGGCTCTGGGGCCAACGTCCTGACTTTC
cdr3_aa: CASSVGGSGANVLTF

v_call: TRBV3-1
clone_size: few
d_call: .
j_call: TRBJ1-5
cdr3_nt: TGTGCCAGCACGGGGTGGCATCAGCCCCAGCATTTT
cdr3_aa: CASTGWHQPQHF

v_call: TRBV12-3/TRBV12-4
clone_size: few
d_call: .
j_call: TRBJ1-2
cdr3_nt: TGTGCCAGCAGAGAGGACACCTATGGCTACACCTTC
cdr3_aa: CASREDTYGYTF

v_call: TRBV6-6
clone_size: .
d_call: .
j_call: TRBJ1-5
cdr3_nt: TGTGCCAGCAGCCCCAAGTACTCTCCGCGTCAGGGCTCCCGCCATCAGCCCCAGCATTTT
cdr3_aa: CASSPKYSPRQGSRHQPQHF

v_call: TRBV3-1
clone_size: many
d_call: .
j_call: TRBJ1-2
cdr3_nt: TGTGCCAGCCGGGGGGTGGCGGGCTATGGCTACACCTTC
cdr3_aa: CASRGVAGYGYTF

v_call: TRBV12-3/TRBV12-4
clone_size: many
d_call: .
j_call: TRBJ1-2
cdr3_nt: TGTGCCAGCAGTTTATACAGGGTATGGGAGAATGGCTACACCTTC
cdr3_aa: CASSLYRVWENGYTF

v_call: TRBV6-5
clone_size: few
d_call: .
j_call: TRBJ2-5
cdr3_nt: TGTGCCAGCAGTCCGCAGGGATCGGAGACCCAGTACTTC
cdr3_aa: CASSPQGSETQYF

v_call: TRBV7-6
clone_size: many
d_call: TRBD1
j_call: TRBJ2-7
cdr3_nt: TGTGCCAGCAGTCTCCAAGGGACAGGGCCCTACGAGCAGTACTTC
cdr3_aa: CASSLQGTGPYEQYF

v_call: TRBV20-1
clone_size: .
d_call: TRBD2
j_call: TRBJ2-3
cdr3_nt: TGCAGTCCAATGGCGGGGGGCCGAATTAGCACAGATACGCAGTATTTT
cdr3_aa: CSPMAGGRISTDTQYF

v_call: TRBV7-2
clone_size: .
d_call: TRBD1
j_call: TRBJ1-2
cdr3_nt: TGTGCCAGCAGCCGGACAGGGGGCTCTCGCAGTGGCTACACCTTC
cdr3_aa: CASSRTGGSRSGYTF

v_call: TRBV9
clone_size: few
d_call: TRBD2
j_call: TRBJ2-3
cdr3_nt: TGTGCCAGCAGCGCCGGGGGAGGGGCCCTCTCCACAGATACGCAGTATTTT
cdr3_aa: CASSAGGGALSTDTQYF

v_call: TRBV7-2
clone_size: few
d_call: .
j_call: TRBJ2-6
cdr3_nt: TGTGCCAGCAGCGCGCAGGGTAGCAGTAACGTCCTGACTTTC
cdr3_aa: CASSAQGSSNVLTF

v_call: TRBV7-3
clone_size: few
d_call: .
j_call: TRBJ2-3
cdr3_nt: TGTGCCAGCAGCTTAAAAGGTGGTGGAGATACGCAGTATTTT
cdr3_aa: CASSLKGGGDTQYF

v_call: TRBV30
clone_size: .
d_call: TRBD1
j_call: TRBJ1-2
cdr3_nt: TGTGCCTGGAGCAGGGGGCTTGAATATGGCTACACCTTC
cdr3_aa: CAWSRGLEYGYTF

v_call: TRBV7-8
clone_size: few
d_call: .
j_call: TRBJ1-6
cdr3_nt: TGTGCCAGCAGCTTACAGCAGAACTCACCCCTCCACTTT
cdr3_aa: CASSLQQNSPLHF

v_call: TRBV30
clone_size: .
d_call: .
j_call: TRBJ1-5
cdr3_nt: TGTGCCTGGAGTTTTCCGGAAAATCAGCCCCAGCATTTT
cdr3_aa: CAWSFPENQPQHF

v_call: TRBV5-1
clone_size: many
d_call: TRBD1
j_call: TRBJ2-1
cdr3_nt: TGCGCCAGCAGCCCGACAGGGATGTCCTACAATGAGCAGTTCTTC
cdr3_aa: CASSPTGMSYNEQFF

v_call: TRBV5-5
clone_size: .
d_call: .
j_call: TRBJ1-2
cdr3_nt: TGTGCCAGCAGCAATTACGGACCCCGGGGCTACACCTTC
cdr3_aa: CASSNYGPRGYTF

v_call: TRBV5-1
clone_size: many
d_call: TRBD2
j_call: TRBJ2-1
cdr3_nt: TGCGCCAGCAGCCCACCTAGCGGGGGGGGTTACAATGAGCAGTTCTTC
cdr3_aa: CASSPPSGGGYNEQFF

v_call: TRBV9
clone_size: many
d_call: .
j_call: TRBJ2-1
cdr3_nt: TGTGCCAGCAGCCCCCCCTTGACCTACAATGAGCAGTTCTTC
cdr3_aa: CASSPPLTYNEQFF

v_call: TRBV7-8
clone_size: few
d_call: .
j_call: TRBJ1-1
cdr3_nt: TGTGCCAGCAGCCTTGACATCATGAACACTGAAGCTTTCTTT
cdr3_aa: CASSLDIMNTEAFF